Each of the 20 T cell receptor beta chains below was sequenced from the same sample in a study of blood T cell repertoires in COVID-19. Clones were read by immunoSEQ multiplex PCR, and TCRdb kept only the in-frame ones, dropping some. The sample records under 300,000 clones, 80% to 90% being singletons. Sequenced sample: PBMCs or T cells enriched from blood (not recorded which). The receptors come from a woman in her fifties or sixties who had recovered from COVID-19.

V gene TRBV4-2 combines with J gene TRBJ1-4, with D possibly TRBD1 on 6 matching bases. V was cut by 4 bases and J by 5 bases, with 11 bases left in between. The V gene's germline CDR1 is LGHNA and CDR2 YNFKEQ. This CDR3 region has 14 residues. CDR3 in amino acids: CASSLRTANEKLFF. The CDR3 bases are TGTGCCAGCAGCCTGAGGACAGCAAATGAAAAACTGTTTTTT.

The chain has TRBV7-3 and TRBJ2-7; 10 bases map to TRBD2. CDR1 is SGHTA and CDR2 is FQGTGA in the germline V gene. After removal of 5 bases from V and 3 bases from J, the junction contained 4 bases not matched to a gene. The CDR3 has 14 amino acids. The CDR3, as DNA: TGTGCCAGCAGCCCGGGACTAGCGAACTACGAGCAGTACTTC. This encodes CASSPGLANYEQYF.

The chain has TRBV30 and TRBJ1-2, with 9 positions matching TRBD1. The CDR3 consists of 14 residues. Germline trimming cut 3 bases from V and 4 bases from J; bases unmatched to any gene: 6. Germline V gene lookup returns CDR1 GTSNPN and CDR2 SVGIG (reference sequence). CDR3 nucleotides: TGTGCCTGGAGGCGGGACAGGGTTGGCTATGGCTACACCTTC. It encodes CAWRRDRVGYGYTF.

This sequence joins TRBV19 and TRBJ2-1; tentative D call: TRBD1 (6 bases). The V gene lost 1 base and the J gene lost 0 bases, with 13 bases spanning the gap. This CDR3 is 17 amino acids long. Germline V gene lookup returns CDR1 LNHDA and CDR2 SQIVND (reference sequence). CDR3 in amino acids: CASSIGQEIISYNEQFF. The DNA for the CDR3 is TGTGCCAGTAGTATAGGACAGGAGATTATCTCCTACAATGAGCAGTTCTTC. Complete variable domain (other parts from reference TRBV19 and TRBJ2-1): DGGITQSPKYLFRKEGQNVTLSCEQNLNHDAMYWYRQDPGQGLRLIYYSQIVNDFQKGDIAEGYSVSREKKESFPLTVTSAQKNPTAFYLCASSIGQEIISYNEQFFGPGTRLTVL.

The rearrangement uses TRBV7-9 and TRBJ2-5, with 8 bases that match TRBD2. Germline CDR1 reads SEHNR; CDR2 reads FQNEAQ (reference sequence). The trim removed 1 base at V and 5 bases at J, leaving 6 bases unmatched. The CDR3 runs to 15 residues. The CDR3 protein is CASSLVSSGWETQYF. The CDR3, as DNA: TGTGCCAGCAGCTTAGTCTCTAGCGGGTGGGAGACCCAGTACTTC.

The rearrangement uses TRBV18 and TRBJ2-1, with D perhaps matching TRBD1 (6 bases). Trimming left V 4 bases short and J 1 base short, with 8 bases between. The CDR3 has 14 amino acids. CDR1 and CDR2 (germline): KGHSH, LQKENI. The CDR3 DNA follows: TGTGCCAGCTCACTAACAGGGTCCTACAATGAGCAGTTCTTC. Its protein product is CASSLTGSYNEQFF.

V and J are TRBV5-1 and TRBJ1-6; TRBD1 agrees at 11 bases. This CDR3 comprises 16 residues. J was trimmed by 10 bases and V by 0 bases; bases with no gene match: 6. Germline CDR1 and CDR2: SGHRS and YFSETQ. The DNA of the CDR3 is TGCGCCAGCAGCTTGGGGACAGGGGGCGCCGGCTCACCCCTCCACTTT. Translated, it gives CASSLGTGGAGSPLHF.

This clone was observed a handful of times. V and J are TRBV4-2 and TRBJ2-7, with 9 bases lining up with TRBD2. Trimming at V came to 1 base and at J to 6 bases, leaving 13 bases not matched to a gene. This CDR3 is 17 amino acids long. CDR1 and CDR2 (germline): LGHNA, YNFKEQ. This chain's CDR3 is CASSQAVWAGGPVEQYF. The CDR3 DNA is TGTGCCAGCAGCCAAGCGGTTTGGGCGGGAGGGCCCGTCGAGCAGTACTTC.

This clone showed up just a few times. The rearrangement links TRBV9 to TRBJ1-1; D is possibly TRBD1 (6 bases). Germline V CDR1 and CDR2: SGDLS, YYNGEE. The CDR3 covers 14 residues. V was cut by 3 bases and J by 1 base, with 10 bases left in between. The CDR3 reads CASSEYRENTEAFF. In DNA, the CDR3 is TGTGCCAGCAGCGAATACAGGGAGAACACTGAAGCTTTCTTT.

The V gene is TRBV25-1, the J gene TRBJ2-7; D might be TRBD1 (5 bases). Germline V gene sequence: CDR1 MGHDK, CDR2 SYGVNS. V was shortened by 5 bases and J by 3 bases, with 5 bases between the two germline ends. The CDR3 is 11 amino acids. In DNA, the CDR3 is TGTGCCAGCAGTCAGGGCTACGAGCAGTACTTC. This translates into CASSQGYEQYF.

The rearrangement links TRBV25-1 to TRBJ1-4; D might be TRBD1 (6 bases). The CDR3 extends over 12 amino acids. The germline V gene has CDR1 MGHDK and CDR2 SYGVNS. V was pared by 8 bases and J by 13 bases, with 17 bases between. The CDR3 reads CASALQGQRLFF. DNA of the CDR3: TGTGCCAGCGCCCTACAGGGACAAAGACTGTTTTTT.

This clone was seen just once. Other nucleotide sequences in the sample specify the same CDR3. The chain uses TRBV24-1 and TRBJ2-1, with 9 bases matching TRBD1. Germline CDR1 reads KGHDR; CDR2 reads SFDVKD. The ends lost 3 bases at V and 3 bases at J; junction bases unmatched: 5. This CDR3 is built from 16 residues. Written as DNA, the CDR3 is TGTGCCACCAGTGATCCCACAGGGGGCGACTACAATGAGCAGTTCTTC. Encoded protein: CATSDPTGGDYNEQFF.

The rearrangement joins TRBV3-1 (or the pseudogene TRBV3-2) to TRBJ2-7; 7 nucleotides match TRBD2. CDR1 is LGHDT and CDR2 is YNNKEL in the germline V gene (reference sequence). After removal of 4 bases from V and 0 bases from J, the junction contained 9 bases not matched to a gene. This CDR3 spans 16 amino acids. CDR3 region: CASSPRLADSSYEQYF. The CDR3 DNA reads TGTGCCAGCAGCCCTCGGCTAGCGGATAGCTCCTACGAGCAGTACTTC.

This rearrangement joins TRBV19 to TRBJ2-2; D is uncertain. The CDR3 runs to 16 residues. V was trimmed by 6 bases and J by 5 bases, leaving 19 bases between them. Germline CDR1 reads LNHDA; CDR2 reads SQIVND (reference sequence). The CDR3 region is CASRWWARTSTGELFF. The CDR3 DNA sequence: TGTGCCAGTAGATGGTGGGCGAGAACCTCGACCGGGGAGCTGTTTTTT.

This chain uses TRBV7-2 with TRBJ2-3; TRBD2 matches 8 bases. Germline values: CDR1 SGHTA, CDR2 FQGNSA. The CDR3 is 15 residues long. Germline trimming cut 4 bases from V and 6 bases from J; bases unmatched to any gene: 9. In DNA form, the CDR3 reads TGTGCCAGCAGCTCCCGTCCCGGCGGGAGGGATACGCAGTATTTT. It yields the protein CASSSRPGGRDTQYF. Combining the CDR3 with reference TRBV7-2 and TRBJ2-3 gives the whole variable domain GAGVSQSPSNKVTEKGKDVELRCDPISGHTALYWYRQSLGQGLEFLIYFQGNSAPDKSGLPSDRFSAERTGGSVSTLTIQRTQQEDSAVYLCASSSRPGGRDTQYFGPGTRLTVL.

V is TRBV11-2 and J is TRBJ2-4, with a possible D match to TRBD2 (6 bases). Germline CDR1 SGHAT, CDR2 FQNNGV. V was clipped by 5 bases and J by 2 bases, with 16 bases between them. This CDR3 has 16 amino acids. CDR3 sequence: CASSPSSDVSKNIQYF. CDR3 nucleotide sequence: TGTGCCAGCAGCCCGTCTAGCGACGTTTCCAAAAACATTCAGTACTTC.

The rearrangement links TRBV6-5 to TRBJ2-1; 7 bases align to TRBD2. The junction had 5 bases not matched to a gene; V was cut back by 5 bases and J by 7 bases. CDR1 is MNHEY and CDR2 is SVGAGI in the germline V gene. This CDR3 region has 13 residues. DNA of the CDR3: TGTGCCAGCAGTACTCTAGCGGCGAATGAGCAGTTCTTC. Residues: CASSTLAANEQFF.

The chain is built from TRBV4-2 and TRBJ2-4; TRBD2 matches 10 bases. Germline CDR1 reads LGHNA; CDR2 reads YNFKEQ. V dropped 0 bases and J dropped 7; count of bases not matched to a gene: 9. CDR3 length: 17 residues. The CDR3 sequence is CASSQEQAGGPANIQYF. The CDR3 DNA follows: TGTGCCAGCAGCCAAGAACAAGCGGGAGGGCCGGCGAACATTCAGTACTTC.

The chain combines TRBV4-2 with TRBJ2-1, with 11 bases aligning to TRBD2. The CDR3 runs 16 residues. Trimming removed 2 bases from V and 4 bases from J; junction bases left unmatched: 4. In germline, CDR1 is LGHNA, CDR2 YNFKEQ. The CDR3 is CASSQQTSGIYNEQFF. The CDR3 nucleotides read TGTGCCAGCAGCCAACAGACTAGCGGGATATACAATGAGCAGTTCTTC.

V gene TRBV7-8 combines with J gene TRBJ1-1; 9 bases match TRBD1. This CDR3 is 13 amino acids long. The trim removed 5 bases at V and 7 bases at J, leaving 5 bases unmatched. Germline assignment: CDR1 SGHVS and CDR2 FQNEAQ. CDR3 residues: CASSVDRGSEAFF. CDR3 nucleotides: TGTGCCAGCAGCGTGGACAGGGGCAGTGAAGCTTTCTTT.